The sequence of this T cell receptor (beta chain) was determined in a study of shared clonotypes between healthy human individuals. Whole-study context: Every donor yielded three CD4 naive, three CD4 memory, two CD8 naive and one CD8 memory plate. The study, taken as a whole, reports: The expectation was that sequencing depth would affect clonotype sharing among donors. Generally, naive subsets (rather than memory subsets) showed larger estimated richness.

Trimming pared 8 bases from V and 7 bases from J, leaving 11 bases between. In germline, CDR1 is GTSNPN, CDR2 SVGIG (reference sequence). The CDR3 extends over 10 amino acids. About this clone itself: What it recognizes is unknown.

Donors, healthy HIV-negative adults, lacked recent acute infections or vaccinations. Only in-frame clones appear in the TCRdb table, and some are missing; sequencing was by immunoSEQ multiplex PCR. The sample carries some 1 million clones, about 75% recorded once. Sequencing used memory CD4+ T cells sorted from blood. As for subset: CD45RA-negative fraction. The TCR comes from a young man in good health. The gene calls are TRBV30 and TRBJ1-1; D ambiguous. This CDR3 reads CAGTSFEAFF. Here the CDR3 DNA reads TGTGCCGGTACATCCTTTGAAGCTTTCTTT.